This T cell receptor beta chain was recorded in a study of tumor and adjacent non-tumor tissue in lung cancer. Study results and caveats: Tumor tissue had significantly higher TCR diversity than normal lung. In normal lung, the top 100 clones were significantly more dominant than in tumor.

This clonotype was counted many times. Antigen specificity is unknown. CDR1 is MNHEY and CDR2 is SVGAGI in the germline V gene. J was trimmed by 2 bases and V by 6 bases; bases with no gene match: 6. This CDR3 is 15 amino acids long. The template was RNA from unsorted bulk tissue. Distant lung tissue was collected more than 3 cm away from the tumor edge. TCRbeta libraries were built with three rounds of nested PCR, modified from ARM-PCR. One entry per CDR3 protein, called by TCRdb with MiXCR from the multiplex PCR reads. Of approximately 100,000 distinct CDR3 sequences detected, over 55% appear once; the ten largest clones hold approximately 19%.

This chain uses TRBV6-5 with TRBJ1-2; 10 bases are shared with TRBD1. The sequenced sample was distant non-tumor lung tissue. The TCR comes from a man aged 25 to 40 with non-small cell lung cancer. The CDR3 is CASRPPTGGNYGYTF. The CDR3, as DNA: TGTGCCAGCAGACCCCCGACAGGGGGCAACTATGGCTACACCTTC.